This TCR beta chain was found in a study of cytomegalovirus exposure and HLA in healthy donors. The table lists this clone with a few counts. In the PCR, 60 Vbeta and 13 Jbeta primers were used. TCRdb's table, derived via immunoSEQ multiplex PCR, lists solely in-frame clones and lacks some. The profile covers approximately 110,000 clones, with 50% to 70% appearing a single time and over 3.5% taken by the ten largest. The CDR3 spans 16 residues. Per germline, CDR1 MNHNS and CDR2 SASEGT. The trim removed 2 bases at V and 3 bases at J, leaving 5 bases unmatched. The J gene is TRBJ2-7, the V gene TRBV6-1, with 12 bases aligning to TRBD2. The TCR was taken from a man younger than 45 in good health and CMV-seropositive. Sequenced: PBMCs. Here the CDR3 reads CASSEYGLAGNYEQYF. CDR3 sequence (DNA): TGTGCCAGCAGTGAATATGGACTAGCGGGGAACTACGAGCAGTACTTC.